The T cell receptor beta chain under discussion was sequenced for a study of T cells in Graves' hyperthyroidism and ophthalmopathy. Study-wide results and caveats: In blood, most of the thyroid clonotypes expanded above 0.001 were also present. A model of 13 V-J features distinguished ophthalmopathy from stable hyperthyroidism.

RNA transcripts gave rise to amplified TCR beta CDR3 regions. RT-PCR in the first round (using the HTBI primer set) targeted the TCR CDR3. From the multiplex PCR reads, TCRdb called clonotypes with MiXCR, one entry per CDR3 protein. The table shows around 300,000 distinct CDR3 sequences, with roughly a fifth occurring only once. The V and J ends lost 5 bases and 5 bases respectively, with 13 bases between them. The V gene's germline CDR1 is MGHRA and CDR2 YSYEKL. There are 14 residues in the CDR3. Clinical symptoms, serum thyroxine and TRAb, thyroid ultrasound and orbital computed tomography together formed the diagnostic basis. In its sample, this clonotype was seen a few times. The antigen is unknown.

The chain combines TRBV4-1 with TRBJ1-5; D may be TRBD1 (6 bases). This receptor was taken from a man aged 45 to 65 with Graves' ophthalmopathy. Sequences were obtained from blood. The CDR3 nucleotides are TGCGCCAGCAGCAGGGCAAGGGGGGATCAGCCCCAGCATTTT. This encodes CASSRARGDQPQHF.